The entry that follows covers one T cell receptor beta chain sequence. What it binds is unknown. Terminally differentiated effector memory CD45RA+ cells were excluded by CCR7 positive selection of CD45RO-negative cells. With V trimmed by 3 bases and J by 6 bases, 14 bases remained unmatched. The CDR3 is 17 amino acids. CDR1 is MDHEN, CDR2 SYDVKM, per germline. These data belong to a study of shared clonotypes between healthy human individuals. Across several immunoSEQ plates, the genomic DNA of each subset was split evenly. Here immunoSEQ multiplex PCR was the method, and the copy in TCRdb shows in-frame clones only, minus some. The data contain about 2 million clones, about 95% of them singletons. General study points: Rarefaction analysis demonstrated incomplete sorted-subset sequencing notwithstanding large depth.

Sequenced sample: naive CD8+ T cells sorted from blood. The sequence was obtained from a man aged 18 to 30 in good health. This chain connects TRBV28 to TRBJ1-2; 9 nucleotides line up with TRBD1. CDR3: CASSFPGEQGALNGYTF. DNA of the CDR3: TGTGCCAGCAGTTTTCCCGGCGAACAGGGGGCGTTAAATGGCTACACCTTC.